These T cell receptor beta chains were read from a single sample in a study of blood T cell repertoires in COVID-19. This table comes from immunoSEQ multiplex PCR, and its TCRdb copy is limited to in-frame clones, with some not included. The sample has 60,000 to 85,000 clones, approximately 80% seen once. The sequenced sample consisted of peripheral blood. These receptors originate from a human donor in a cohort sampled during active COVID-19. Both conserved end residues are part of each CDR3. The order of the fields is CDR3 length, V gene, D gene, clone size, J gene, CDR3 DNA, CDR3 protein. D genes are given only for firm matches. Clone size is given for some rows only: seen once, a few or many times, or a class if the clone is expanded.

15	TRBV19	TRBD1	NA	TRBJ2-7	TGTGCCAGTAGAGGACGGACAGGTTTCGATTACGAGCAGTACTTC	CASRGRTGFDYEQYF
14	TRBV5-6	TRBD1	NA	TRBJ2-5	TGTGCCAGCATCCGACAGGGGGCCGTAGAGACCCAGTACTTC	CASIRQGAVETQYF
14	TRBV18	NA	NA	TRBJ1-2	TGTGCCAGCTCACCAGTACAGGGCAGGGATGGCTACACCTTC	CASSPVQGRDGYTF
13	TRBV7-9	NA	NA	TRBJ2-5	TGTGCCAGCAGCTTTCGCGGGACGGGGACCCAGTACTTC	CASSFRGTGTQYF
15	TRBV4-3	NA	NA	TRBJ1-1	TGCGCCAGCAGCCAAGGGAACAGGGTGGACACTGAAGCTTTCTTT	CASSQGNRVDTEAFF
18	TRBV7-2	TRBD1	NA	TRBJ1-5	TGTGCCAGCAGCCCTGCCCCCTACAGGGGGCGAGGTAATCAGCCCCAGCATTTT	CASSPAPYRGRGNQPQHF
16	TRBV27	NA	NA	TRBJ1-2	TGTGCCAGCACCCCACGTTCGCCCACTGAGATGTATGGCTACACCTTC	CASTPRSPTEMYGYTF
21	TRBV27	NA	NA	TRBJ1-6	TGTGCCAGCAGCCTCTGGGGCAGGATACCGCAGGGGAGCTCCTATAATTCACCCCTCCACTTT	CASSLWGRIPQGSSYNSPLHF
15	TRBV6-2/TRBV6-3	TRBD1	NA	TRBJ1-2	TGTGCCAGCAGTCTCTCAGGGACAGGGGGCTCTGGCTACACCTTC	CASSLSGTGGSGYTF
14	TRBV4-3	NA	NA	TRBJ2-1	TGCGCCAGCAGCCATGAACTCCTCTACAATGAGCAGTTCTTC	CASSHELLYNEQFF
16	TRBV27	NA	few	TRBJ1-6	TGTGCCAGCAGTTCTAGACTGAGACCTAGGAATTCACCCCTCCACTTT	CASSSRLRPRNSPLHF
13	TRBV6-2/TRBV6-3	NA	NA	TRBJ1-5	TGTGCCAGCAGTTACGGTTACGGTCAGCCCCAGCATTTT	CASSYGYGQPQHF
15	TRBV10-3	TRBD2	NA	TRBJ2-5	TGTGCCATCAGTGACTCTGGCGGGAGTGGAGAGACCCAGTACTTC	CAISDSGGSGETQYF
15	TRBV7-2	TRBD2	NA	TRBJ2-7	TGTGCCAGCAGCTTAGTTCCGGGGGGGCAATACGAGCAGTACTTC	CASSLVPGGQYEQYF
16	TRBV21-1	NA	NA	TRBJ1-5	TGTGCCAGCAGCGGCCTGACGCGGGGCACGCATCAGCCCCAGCATTTT	CASSGLTRGTHQPQHF
14	TRBV19	TRBD1	NA	TRBJ1-4	TGTGCCACCGGGACAGATGCAACTAATGAAAAACTGTTTTTT	CATGTDATNEKLFF
16	TRBV7-3	TRBD1	NA	TRBJ2-1	TGTGCCAGCAGCTCCGCCGGGACAGCAGCTTACAATGAGCAGTTCTTC	CASSSAGTAAYNEQFF
12	TRBV19	TRBD1	NA	TRBJ1-1	TGTGCCACCAGGACAGGGAACACTGAAGCTTTCTTT	CATRTGNTEAFF
17	TRBV2	TRBD1	NA	TRBJ2-6	TGTGCCAGCAGTGAGGGCAGGGGGTACTCTGGGGCCAACGTCCTGACTTTC	CASSEGRGYSGANVLTF
15	TRBV5-1	TRBD1	NA	TRBJ2-2	TGCGCCAGCAGCTTGAGCAGGGGGAAGGCCGGGGAGCTGTTTTTT	CASSLSRGKAGELFF
14	TRBV18	NA	NA	TRBJ1-4	TGTGCCAGCTCACCACCGGGTGACAGGGAAAAACTGTTTTTT	CASSPPGDREKLFF
17	TRBV5-6	TRBD1	NA	TRBJ2-1	TGTGCCAGCAGCTTGGTAGGGGGCCCGTCTATCTACAATGAGCAGTTCTTC	CASSLVGGPSIYNEQFF
16	TRBV13	TRBD2	NA	TRBJ2-3	TGTGCCAGCAGCTGGAGCGGGGGGGCTAGAACAGATACGCAGTATTTT	CASSWSGGARTDTQYF
12	TRBV6-5	TRBD1	NA	TRBJ1-2	TGTGCCAGCAGATTCTCCGGGACAGGGGAGGCCTTC	CASRFSGTGEAF
15	TRBV19	NA	NA	TRBJ1-6	TGTGCCAGTAGTATACGACAGGAAACGGATTCACCCCTCCACTTT	CASSIRQETDSPLHF
15	TRBV7-8	NA	NA	TRBJ1-6	TGTGCCAGCAGCTTAGAGACAGCCTATAATTCACCCCTCCACTTT	CASSLETAYNSPLHF
14	TRBV28	NA	NA	TRBJ2-7	TGTGCCAGCAGTTTGGGTGGACAGACCTACGAGCAGTACTTC	CASSLGGQTYEQYF
16	TRBV2	NA	NA	TRBJ2-1	TGTGCCAGCAGATACCGAGGCGGGGCTTTCTCCCATGAGCAGTTCTTC	CASRYRGGAFSHEQFF
13	TRBV6-5	NA	NA	TRBJ1-1	TGTGCCAGCAGTTACGTAAGGGGTACTGAAGCTTTCTTT	CASSYVRGTEAFF
14	TRBV4-3	NA	NA	TRBJ1-2	TGCGCCAGCAGCCAAGATAGCTCGTCGGGGGGCTACACCTTC	CASSQDSSSGGYTF
17	TRBV5-4	TRBD2	once	TRBJ2-3	TGTGCCAGCAGCAGGACTAGCGGGGGGGCTTTCGCAGATACGCAGTATTTT	CASSRTSGGAFADTQYF
15	TRBV9	TRBD1	NA	TRBJ1-3	TGTGCCAGCAGCGCCCACAGGGGATCTGGAAACACCATATATTTT	CASSAHRGSGNTIYF
14	TRBV29-1	TRBD1	NA	TRBJ2-1	TGCAGCGTTGAGGACAGGAATGACTACAATGAGCAGTTCTTC	CSVEDRNDYNEQFF
15	TRBV6-5	TRBD2	NA	TRBJ2-1	TGTGCCAGCAGTTACGAGGCGGGGGGGAGGAATGAGCAGTTCTTC	CASSYEAGGRNEQFF
15	TRBV30	TRBD2	NA	TRBJ2-3	TGTGCCTGGAGCGCTGGAGGACTAGTTGCAGATACGCAGTATTTT	CAWSAGGLVADTQYF
11	TRBV7-2	NA	NA	TRBJ2-7	TGTGCCAGCAGCCCCGCGTCAGAGCAGTACTTC	CASSPASEQYF
15	TRBV30	TRBD1	NA	TRBJ1-5	TGTGCCTGGACCATACCCGGGACAGGGAATCAGCCCCAGCATTTT	CAWTIPGTGNQPQHF
18	TRBV3-1/TRBV3-2	TRBD2	NA	TRBJ2-5	TGTGCCAGCAGCCAAGATGGTCAAGCGGGGGGGCTGGATGAGACCCAGTACTTC	CASSQDGQAGGLDETQYF
15	TRBV5-1	TRBD1	NA	TRBJ1-1	TGCGCCAGCAACTTGGCGAGCCGACAGGGAGGTGAAGCTTTCTTT	CASNLASRQGGEAFF
15	TRBV9	NA	NA	TRBJ2-3	TGTGCCAGCAGCGTAGCTCCGGTGAGCACAGATACGCAGTATTTT	CASSVAPVSTDTQYF
14	TRBV7-2	NA	NA	TRBJ2-3	TGTGCCAGCAGCTTACCTGGGCGGGCAGATACGCAGTATTTT	CASSLPGRADTQYF
17	TRBV19	NA	NA	TRBJ2-3	TGTGCCAGTAGTATAGTCCCGGGAGAGGGAAGGTCAGATACGCAGTATTTT	CASSIVPGEGRSDTQYF
13	TRBV7-2	NA	NA	TRBJ1-1	TGTGCCAGCAGGCCCAACTCTGCCACTGAAGCTTTCTTT	CASRPNSATEAFF
13	TRBV5-5	NA	NA	TRBJ1-1	TGTGCCAGCTACCCGGGGGTTGGGACTGAAGCTTTCTTT	CASYPGVGTEAFF
16	TRBV5-1	NA	few	TRBJ1-4	TGCGCCTCCGCCGCAGGGTCGCGGTCCACTAATGAAAAACTGTTTTTT	CASAAGSRSTNEKLFF
14	TRBV19	NA	few	TRBJ1-1	TGTGCCAGTAGTATACAGGGGTATAACACTGAAGCTTTCTTT	CASSIQGYNTEAFF
15	TRBV28	TRBD1	NA	TRBJ2-1	TGTGCCAGCAGAGGCCCGGGACAGAAATACAATGAGCAGTTCTTC	CASRGPGQKYNEQFF
15	TRBV19	TRBD1	NA	TRBJ2-3	TGTGCCAGTAGTCTTGGACAGGGGGCAACGGATACGCAGTATTTT	CASSLGQGATDTQYF
13	TRBV6-6	TRBD1	NA	TRBJ2-2	TGTGCCAGCGATCTCAGGGGGACCGGGGAGCTGTTTTTT	CASDLRGTGELFF
15	TRBV5-1	NA	NA	TRBJ1-3	TGCGCCAGCAGCTTGGCGGGGTACTCTGGAAACACCATATATTTT	CASSLAGYSGNTIYF
15	TRBV7-9	NA	NA	TRBJ2-5	TGTGCCAGCAGCCCAGGGACTCTTGTAGGGGAGACCCAGTACTTC	CASSPGTLVGETQYF
13	TRBV7-3	TRBD2	few	TRBJ2-3	TGTGCCAGCAGCTTAAGTCGGGTAGCGGGGCAGTATTTT	CASSLSRVAGQYF
18	TRBV3-1/TRBV3-2	TRBD2	NA	TRBJ2-5	TGTGCCAGCAGCCCCTTCTCGGCTAGCGGGGGGCTAAGGGAGACCCAGTACTTC	CASSPFSASGGLRETQYF
17	TRBV15	NA	NA	TRBJ2-3	TGTGCCACCAGCAGAGATCGGCGGGGCCGCCCCACAGATACGCAGTATTTT	CATSRDRRGRPTDTQYF
16	TRBV5-6	TRBD1	once	TRBJ1-5	TGTGCCAGCAGCTTAACGCGGACAGGGGGCAATCAGCCCCAGCATTTT	CASSLTRTGGNQPQHF